The T cell receptor beta chain described here comes from a study of liver allograft versus peripheral blood T cells. Study information: The authors compared T cell receptor repertoires in transplanted livers with those in the peripheral blood of recipients.

Regarding the study as a whole: Peripheral blood repertoires reportedly differed from the T cell receptor repertoires found inside liver allografts.

In its sample, this clonotype is medium-sized. As yet, its antigen is unknown. This CDR3 is built from 14 residues. CDR1 is LNHNV and CDR2 is YYDKDF in the germline V gene (reference sequence). Trimming took 6 bases from V and 9 from J; bases not matched to a gene: 5. MiXCR, applied by TCRdb to the reads, yields one record per CDR3 protein. This table has some 10,000 distinct CDR3 sequences, under 20% appearing once. The rearrangement uses TRBV15 and TRBJ2-1; 13 positions match TRBD2. The receptor's source is a human patient who had a liver transplant. Some T cells may be provided by the graft donor. The CDR3 coding sequence is TGTGCCACCAGAAGGACTAGCGGGAGTGGTGAGCAGTTCTTC. Translating gives CATRRTSGSGEQFF.